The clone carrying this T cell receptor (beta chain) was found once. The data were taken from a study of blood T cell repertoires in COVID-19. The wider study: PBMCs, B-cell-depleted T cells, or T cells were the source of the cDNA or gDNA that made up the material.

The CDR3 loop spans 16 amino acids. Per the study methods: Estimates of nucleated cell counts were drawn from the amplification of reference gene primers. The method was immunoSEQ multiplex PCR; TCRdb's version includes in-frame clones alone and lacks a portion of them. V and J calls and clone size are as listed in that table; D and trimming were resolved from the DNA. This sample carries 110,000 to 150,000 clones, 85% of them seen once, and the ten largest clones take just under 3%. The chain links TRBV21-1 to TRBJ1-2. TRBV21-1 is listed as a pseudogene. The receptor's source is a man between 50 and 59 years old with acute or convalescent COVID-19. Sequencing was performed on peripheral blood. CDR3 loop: CASSKGGVLASYGYTF. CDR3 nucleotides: TGTGCCAGCAGCAAAGGGGGGGTTCTAGCGAGCTATGGCTACACCTTC.